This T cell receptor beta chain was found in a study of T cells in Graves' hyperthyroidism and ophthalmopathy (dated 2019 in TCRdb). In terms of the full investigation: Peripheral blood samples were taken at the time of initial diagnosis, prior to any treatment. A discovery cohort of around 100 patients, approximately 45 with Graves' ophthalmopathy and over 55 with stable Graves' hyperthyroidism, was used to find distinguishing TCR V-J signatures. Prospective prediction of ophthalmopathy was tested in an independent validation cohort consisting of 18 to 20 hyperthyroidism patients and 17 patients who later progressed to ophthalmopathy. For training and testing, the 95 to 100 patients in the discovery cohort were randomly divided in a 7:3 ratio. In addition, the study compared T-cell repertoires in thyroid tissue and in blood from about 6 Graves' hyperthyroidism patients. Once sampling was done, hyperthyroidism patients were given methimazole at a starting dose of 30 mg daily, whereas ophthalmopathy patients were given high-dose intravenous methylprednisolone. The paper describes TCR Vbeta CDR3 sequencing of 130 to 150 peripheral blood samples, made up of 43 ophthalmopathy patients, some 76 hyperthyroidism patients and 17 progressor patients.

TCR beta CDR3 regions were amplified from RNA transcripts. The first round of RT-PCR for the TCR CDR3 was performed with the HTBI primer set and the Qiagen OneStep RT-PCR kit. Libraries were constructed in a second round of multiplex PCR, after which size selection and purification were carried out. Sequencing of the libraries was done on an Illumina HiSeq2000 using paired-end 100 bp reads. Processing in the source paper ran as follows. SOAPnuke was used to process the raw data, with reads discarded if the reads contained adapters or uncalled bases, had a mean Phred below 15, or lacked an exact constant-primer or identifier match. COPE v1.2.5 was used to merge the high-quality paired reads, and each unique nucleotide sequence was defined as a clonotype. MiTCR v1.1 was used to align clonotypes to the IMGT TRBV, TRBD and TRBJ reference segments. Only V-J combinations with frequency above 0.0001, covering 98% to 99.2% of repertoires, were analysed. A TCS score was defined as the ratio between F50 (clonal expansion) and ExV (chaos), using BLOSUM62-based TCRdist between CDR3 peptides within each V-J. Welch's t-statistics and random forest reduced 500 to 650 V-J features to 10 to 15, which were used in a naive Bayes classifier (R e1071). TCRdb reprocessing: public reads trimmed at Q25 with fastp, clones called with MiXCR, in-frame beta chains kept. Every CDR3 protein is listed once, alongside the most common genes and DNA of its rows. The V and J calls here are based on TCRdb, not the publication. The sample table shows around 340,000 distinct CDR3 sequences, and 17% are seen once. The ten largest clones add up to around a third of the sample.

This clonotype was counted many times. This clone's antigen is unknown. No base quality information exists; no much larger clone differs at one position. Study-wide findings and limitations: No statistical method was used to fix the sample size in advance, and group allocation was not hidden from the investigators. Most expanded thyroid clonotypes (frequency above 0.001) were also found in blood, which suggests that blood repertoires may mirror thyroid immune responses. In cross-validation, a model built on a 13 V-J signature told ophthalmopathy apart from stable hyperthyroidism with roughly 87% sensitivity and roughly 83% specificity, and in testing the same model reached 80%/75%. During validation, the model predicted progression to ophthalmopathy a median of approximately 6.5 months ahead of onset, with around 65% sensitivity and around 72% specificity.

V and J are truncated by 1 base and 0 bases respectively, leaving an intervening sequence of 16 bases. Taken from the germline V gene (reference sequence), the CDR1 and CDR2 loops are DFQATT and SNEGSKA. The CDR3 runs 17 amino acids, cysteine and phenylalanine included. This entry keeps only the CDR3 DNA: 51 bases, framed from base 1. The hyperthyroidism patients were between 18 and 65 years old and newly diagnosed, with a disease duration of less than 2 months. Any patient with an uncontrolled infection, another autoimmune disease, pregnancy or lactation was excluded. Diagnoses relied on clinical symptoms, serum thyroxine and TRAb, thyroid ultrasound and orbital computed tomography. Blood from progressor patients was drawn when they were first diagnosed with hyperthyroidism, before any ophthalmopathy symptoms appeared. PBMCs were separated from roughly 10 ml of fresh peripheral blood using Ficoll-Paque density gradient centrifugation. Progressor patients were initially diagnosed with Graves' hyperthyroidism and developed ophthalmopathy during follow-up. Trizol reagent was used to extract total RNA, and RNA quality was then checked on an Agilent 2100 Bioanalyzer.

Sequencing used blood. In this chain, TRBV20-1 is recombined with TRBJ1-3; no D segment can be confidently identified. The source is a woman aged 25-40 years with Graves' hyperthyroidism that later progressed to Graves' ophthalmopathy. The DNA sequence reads TGCAGTGCTAGAGTGGAAGGCTGGGAGATCTCTGGAAACACCATATATTTT. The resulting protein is CSARVEGWEISGNTIYF.